This T cell receptor (beta chain) was found in a study of T cell repertoires in cytomegalovirus infection. There are many counts of this clonotype. V lost 5 bases, J lost 2 bases, and 15 bases lay in between. The CDR3 sequence is 16 residues long. Germline CDR1 and CDR2: SGHDN and FVKESK. TCRdb passed the reads through MiXCR, listing each CDR3 protein once. The repertoire consists of 290,000 or so distinct CDR3 sequences, with around 10% occurring once and the leading ten covering around 2.5%. The clonotype comes from a human donor in good health (CMV status not recorded). Some clones in this sample may be carry-over from other donors' samples. This chain joins TRBV14 and TRBJ2-2, with D perhaps TRBD1 (6 bases). The specimen sequenced was PBMCs. CDR3 residues: CASSLRRDTNTGELFF. The CDR3 DNA reads as TGTGCCAGCAGCTTACGCCGGGACACCAACACCGGGGAGCTGTTTTTT.